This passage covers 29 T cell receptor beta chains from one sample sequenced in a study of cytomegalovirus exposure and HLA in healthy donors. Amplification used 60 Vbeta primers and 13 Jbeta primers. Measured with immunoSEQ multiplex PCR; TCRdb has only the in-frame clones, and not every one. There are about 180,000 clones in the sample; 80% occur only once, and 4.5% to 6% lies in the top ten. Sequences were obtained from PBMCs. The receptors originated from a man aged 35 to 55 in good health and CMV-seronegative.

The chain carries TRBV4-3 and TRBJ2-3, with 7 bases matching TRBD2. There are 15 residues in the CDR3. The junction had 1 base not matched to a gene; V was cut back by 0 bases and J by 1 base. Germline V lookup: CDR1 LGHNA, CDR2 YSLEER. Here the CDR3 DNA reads TGCGCCAGCAGCCAAGAGGGGAGGGGCACAGATACGCAGTATTTT. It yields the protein CASSQEGRGTDTQYF.

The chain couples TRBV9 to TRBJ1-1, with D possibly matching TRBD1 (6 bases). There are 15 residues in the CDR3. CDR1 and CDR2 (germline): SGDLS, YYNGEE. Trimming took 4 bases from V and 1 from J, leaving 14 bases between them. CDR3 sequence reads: CASSPQGLPNTEAFF. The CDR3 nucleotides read TGTGCCAGCAGCCCACAGGGCTTACCGAACACTGAAGCTTTCTTT.

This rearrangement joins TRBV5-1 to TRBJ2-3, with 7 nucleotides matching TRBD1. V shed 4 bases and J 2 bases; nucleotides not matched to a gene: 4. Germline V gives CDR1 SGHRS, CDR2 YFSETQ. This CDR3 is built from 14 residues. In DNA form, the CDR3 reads TGCGCCAGCAGCAAGGGACAGCCCACAGATACGCAGTATTTT. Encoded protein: CASSKGQPTDTQYF. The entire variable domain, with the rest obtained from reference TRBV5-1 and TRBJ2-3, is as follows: KAGVTQTPRYLIKTRGQQVTLSCSPISGHRSVSWYQQTPGQGLQFLFEYFSETQRNKGNFPGRFSGRQFSNSRSEMNVSTLELGDSALYLCASSKGQPTDTQYFGPGTRLTVL.

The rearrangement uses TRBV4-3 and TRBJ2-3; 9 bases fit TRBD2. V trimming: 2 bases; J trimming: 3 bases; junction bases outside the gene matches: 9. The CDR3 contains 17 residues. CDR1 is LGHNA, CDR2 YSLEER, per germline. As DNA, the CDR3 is TGCGCCAGCAGCCAATCTGGACTAGCGCAGACAACAGATACGCAGTATTTT. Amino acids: CASSQSGLAQTTDTQYF.

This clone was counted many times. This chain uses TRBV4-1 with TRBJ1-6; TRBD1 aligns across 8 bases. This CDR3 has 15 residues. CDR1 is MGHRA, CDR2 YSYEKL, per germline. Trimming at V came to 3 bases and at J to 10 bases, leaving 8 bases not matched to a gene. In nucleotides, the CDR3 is TGCGCCAGCAGCCACCTATGGACAGGGAAATCACCCCTCCACTTT. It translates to CASSHLWTGKSPLHF.

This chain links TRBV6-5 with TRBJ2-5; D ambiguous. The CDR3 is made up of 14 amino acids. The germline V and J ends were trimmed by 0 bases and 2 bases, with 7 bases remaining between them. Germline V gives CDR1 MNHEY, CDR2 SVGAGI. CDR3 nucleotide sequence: TGTGCCAGCAGTTACTCTGCCCTACAAGAGACCCAGTACTTC. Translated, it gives CASSYSALQETQYF.

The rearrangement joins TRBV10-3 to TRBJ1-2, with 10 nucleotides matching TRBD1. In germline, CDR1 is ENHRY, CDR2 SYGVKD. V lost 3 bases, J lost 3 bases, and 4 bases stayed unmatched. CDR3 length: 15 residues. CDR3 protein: CAISDGTGEYYGYTF. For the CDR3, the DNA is TGTGCCATCAGTGACGGGACAGGGGAATACTATGGCTACACCTTC.

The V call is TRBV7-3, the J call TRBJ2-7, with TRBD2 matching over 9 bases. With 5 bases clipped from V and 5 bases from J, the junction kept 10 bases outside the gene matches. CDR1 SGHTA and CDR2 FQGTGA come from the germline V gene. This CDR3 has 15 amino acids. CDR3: CASSPVGGRADEQYF. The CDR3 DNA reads TGTGCCAGCAGCCCGGTTGGCGGGAGGGCCGACGAGCAGTACTTC.

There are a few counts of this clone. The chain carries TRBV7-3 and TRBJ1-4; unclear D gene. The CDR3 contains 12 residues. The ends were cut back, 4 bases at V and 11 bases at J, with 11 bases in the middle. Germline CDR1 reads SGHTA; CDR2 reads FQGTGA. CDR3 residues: CASSSRAEKLFF. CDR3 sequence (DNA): TGTGCCAGCAGCTCCCGCGCGGAGAAACTGTTTTTT.

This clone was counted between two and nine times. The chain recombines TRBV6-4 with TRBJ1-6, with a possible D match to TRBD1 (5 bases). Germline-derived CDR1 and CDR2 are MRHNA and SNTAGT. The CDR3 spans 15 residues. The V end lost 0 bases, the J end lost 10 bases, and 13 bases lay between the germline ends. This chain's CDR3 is CASSDSAGGGSPLHF. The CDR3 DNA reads TGTGCCAGCAGTGACTCGGCCGGGGGGGGATCACCCCTCCACTTT.

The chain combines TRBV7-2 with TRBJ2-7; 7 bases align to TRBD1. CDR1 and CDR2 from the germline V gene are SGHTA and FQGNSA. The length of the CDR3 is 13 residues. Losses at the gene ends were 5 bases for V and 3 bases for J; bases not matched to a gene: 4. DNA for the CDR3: TGTGCCAGCAGCCGGGGACAGAACTACGAGCAGTACTTC. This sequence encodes CASSRGQNYEQYF.

The CDR3 sequence: CASSDLHNNYGYTF. The CDR3 coding sequence is TGTGCCAGCAGTGACTTACACAATAACTATGGCTACACCTTC. The gene calls are TRBV2 and TRBJ1-2; D gene ambiguous. Germline CDR1 SNHLY, CDR2 FYNNEI. Deletions cut 3 bases from V and 1 base from J, with 9 bases between. There are 14 residues in the CDR3.

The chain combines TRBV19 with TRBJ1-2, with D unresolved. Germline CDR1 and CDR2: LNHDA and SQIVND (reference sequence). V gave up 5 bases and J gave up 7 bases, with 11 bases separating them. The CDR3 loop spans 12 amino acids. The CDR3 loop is CASSLVRSGYTF. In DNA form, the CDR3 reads TGTGCCAGTAGTCTAGTACGGAGTGGCTACACCTTC. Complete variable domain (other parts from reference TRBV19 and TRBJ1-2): DGGITQSPKYLFRKEGQNVTLSCEQNLNHDAMYWYRQDPGQGLRLIYYSQIVNDFQKGDIAEGYSVSREKKESFPLTVTSAQKNPTAFYLCASSLVRSGYTFGSGTRLTVV.

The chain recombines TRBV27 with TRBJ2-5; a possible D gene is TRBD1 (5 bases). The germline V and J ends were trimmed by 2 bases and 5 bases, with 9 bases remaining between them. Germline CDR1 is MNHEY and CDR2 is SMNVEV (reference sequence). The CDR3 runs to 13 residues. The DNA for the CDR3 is TGTGCCAGCAGTTTACTTGGGGCGGAGACCCAGTACTTC. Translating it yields CASSLLGAETQYF.

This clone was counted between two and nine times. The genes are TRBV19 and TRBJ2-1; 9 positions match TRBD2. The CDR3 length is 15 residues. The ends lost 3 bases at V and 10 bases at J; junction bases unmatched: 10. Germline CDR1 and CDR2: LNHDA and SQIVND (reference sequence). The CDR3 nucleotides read TGTGCCAGTAGTATTTGGCGGGGGGGGCTCGAAGAGCAGTTCTTC. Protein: CASSIWRGGLEEQFF.

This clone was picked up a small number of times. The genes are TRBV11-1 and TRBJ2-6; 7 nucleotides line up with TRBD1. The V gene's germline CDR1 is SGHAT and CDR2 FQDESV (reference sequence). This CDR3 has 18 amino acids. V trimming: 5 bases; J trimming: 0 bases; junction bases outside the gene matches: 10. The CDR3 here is CASSPRTGQSSGANVLTF. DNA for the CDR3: TGTGCCAGCAGCCCCCGGACAGGCCAGAGCTCTGGGGCCAACGTCCTGACTTTC.

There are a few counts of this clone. Written as DNA, the CDR3 is TGTGCCAGCGACCCTGAGGGGGTCTACGAGCAGTACTTC. Translation gives CASDPEGVYEQYF. J is TRBJ2-7 and V is TRBV6-1; tentative D call: TRBD1 (6 bases). V was pared by 8 bases and J by 3 bases, with 14 bases between. Germline V gene sequence: CDR1 MNHNS, CDR2 SASEGT. The CDR3 length is 13 residues.

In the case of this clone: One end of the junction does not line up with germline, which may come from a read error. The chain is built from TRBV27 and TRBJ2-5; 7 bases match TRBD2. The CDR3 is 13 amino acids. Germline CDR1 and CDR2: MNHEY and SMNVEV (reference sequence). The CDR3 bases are TGTGCCAGCAGATTATCGGGGGGAGAGACCCAGTACTTC. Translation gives CASRLSGGETQYF.

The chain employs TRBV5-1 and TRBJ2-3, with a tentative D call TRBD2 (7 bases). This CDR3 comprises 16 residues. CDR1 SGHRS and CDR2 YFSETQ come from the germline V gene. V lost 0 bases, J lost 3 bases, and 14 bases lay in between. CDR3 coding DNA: TGCGCCAGCAGCTTGGTGACGGGGGGCCAAACAGATACGCAGTATTTT. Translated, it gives CASSLVTGGQTDTQYF.

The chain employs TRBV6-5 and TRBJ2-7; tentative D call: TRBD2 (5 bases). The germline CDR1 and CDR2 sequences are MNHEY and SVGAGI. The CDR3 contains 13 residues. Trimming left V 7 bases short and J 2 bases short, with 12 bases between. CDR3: CASKKEAPYEQYF. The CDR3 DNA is TGTGCCAGCAAGAAGGAGGCCCCCTACGAGCAGTACTTC.

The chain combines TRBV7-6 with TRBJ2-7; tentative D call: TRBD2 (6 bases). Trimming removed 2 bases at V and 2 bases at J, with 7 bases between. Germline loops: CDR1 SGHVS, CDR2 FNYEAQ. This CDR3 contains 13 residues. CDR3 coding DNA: TGTGCCAGCAGCTTATCGGGAGCCTACGAGCAGTACTTC. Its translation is CASSLSGAYEQYF.

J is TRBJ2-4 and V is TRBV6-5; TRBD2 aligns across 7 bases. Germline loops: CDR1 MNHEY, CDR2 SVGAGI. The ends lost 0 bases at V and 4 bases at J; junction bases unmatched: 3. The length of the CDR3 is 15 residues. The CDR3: CASSYSKGGKNIQYF. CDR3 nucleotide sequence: TGTGCCAGCAGTTACTCGAAGGGAGGGAAAAACATTCAGTACTTC.

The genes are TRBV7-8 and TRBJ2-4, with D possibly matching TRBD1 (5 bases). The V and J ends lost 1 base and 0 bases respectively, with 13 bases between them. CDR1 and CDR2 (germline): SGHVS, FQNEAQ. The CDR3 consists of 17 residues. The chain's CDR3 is CASSLDRPSGAKNIQYF. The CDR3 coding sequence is TGTGCCAGCAGCTTAGACAGGCCCTCCGGAGCCAAAAACATTCAGTACTTC.

CDR3 sequence reads: CASSTVGGAGDTQYF. The CDR3 DNA reads TGTGCCAGCAGCACTGTAGGGGGCGCGGGAGATACGCAGTATTTT. The chain links TRBV7-3 to TRBJ2-3; 7 nucleotides agree with TRBD1. The CDR3 has 15 residues. The germline V gene encodes CDR1 SGHTA and CDR2 FQGTGA. J was trimmed by 5 bases and V by 5 bases; bases with no gene match: 10. Together with reference TRBV7-3 and TRBJ2-3, the CDR3 gives the full variable domain: GAGVSQTPSNKVTEKGKYVELRCDPISGHTALYWYRQSLGQGPEFLIYFQGTGAADDSGLPNDRFFAVRPEGSVSTLKIQRTERGDSAVYLCASSTVGGAGDTQYFGPGTRLTVL.

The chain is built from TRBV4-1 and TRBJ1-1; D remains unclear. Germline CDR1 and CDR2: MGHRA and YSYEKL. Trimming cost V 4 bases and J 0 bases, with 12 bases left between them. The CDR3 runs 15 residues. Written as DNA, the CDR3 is TGCGCCAGCAGCCCCCTACCAGACATGAACACTGAAGCTTTCTTT. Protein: CASSPLPDMNTEAFF.

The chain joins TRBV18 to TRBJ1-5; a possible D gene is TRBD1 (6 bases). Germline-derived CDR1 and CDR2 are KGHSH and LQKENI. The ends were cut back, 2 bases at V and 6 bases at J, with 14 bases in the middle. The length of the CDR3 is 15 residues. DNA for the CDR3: TGTGCCAGCTCACCAATGGCAGGGGCCGGTCAGCCCCAGCATTTT. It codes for CASSPMAGAGQPQHF.

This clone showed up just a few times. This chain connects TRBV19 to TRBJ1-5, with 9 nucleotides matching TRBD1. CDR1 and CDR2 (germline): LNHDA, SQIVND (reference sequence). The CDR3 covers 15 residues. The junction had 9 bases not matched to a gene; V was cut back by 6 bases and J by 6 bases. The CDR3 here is CASRPGQGGIQPQHF. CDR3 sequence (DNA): TGTGCCAGTAGGCCGGGACAGGGAGGAATTCAGCCCCAGCATTTT.

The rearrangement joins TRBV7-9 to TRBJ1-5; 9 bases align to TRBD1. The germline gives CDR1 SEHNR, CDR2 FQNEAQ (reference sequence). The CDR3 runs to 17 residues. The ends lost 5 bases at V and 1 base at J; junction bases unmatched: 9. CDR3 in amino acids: CASSPTGQGSSNQPQHF. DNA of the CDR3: TGTGCCAGCAGCCCGACGGGACAGGGATCGAGCAATCAGCCCCAGCATTTT.

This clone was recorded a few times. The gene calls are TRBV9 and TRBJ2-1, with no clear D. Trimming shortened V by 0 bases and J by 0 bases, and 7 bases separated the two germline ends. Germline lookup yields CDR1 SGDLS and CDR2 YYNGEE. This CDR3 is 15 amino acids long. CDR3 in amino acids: CASSVEDFSYNEQFF. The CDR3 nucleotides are TGTGCCAGCAGCGTAGAAGACTTCTCCTACAATGAGCAGTTCTTC.